In this sample, the clone carrying this T cell receptor (beta chain) turned up a few times. Its specificity is unknown. TCRdb fed the 5' RACE reads into MiXCR, producing one record per CDR3 protein. The table shows roughly 450,000 distinct CDR3 sequences, with roughly 26% occurring only once. The source of the sample is a study of CD8 T cells in ankylosing spondylitis. Study findings and constraints: Significantly higher representation of disease-linked clones was reported for matched ankylosing spondylitis synovial fluid. Ankylosing spondylitis blood appeared to be characterized by a TCR beta motif of eight or nine highly homologous variants.

Trimming pared 3 bases from V and 9 bases from J, leaving 11 bases between. CDR1 is SGHDN and CDR2 is FVKESK in the germline V gene. The CDR3 has 12 amino acids. The chain links TRBV14 to TRBJ1-2; D gene uncertain. This sequence was found in a male donor with ankylosing spondylitis. The sequenced sample consisted of blood, either unsorted or a sorted T cell fraction (not recorded which). The CDR3 region is CASSQRELSYTF. The CDR3 nucleotides read TGTGCCAGCAGCCAGCGGGAACTTAGCTACACCTTC.